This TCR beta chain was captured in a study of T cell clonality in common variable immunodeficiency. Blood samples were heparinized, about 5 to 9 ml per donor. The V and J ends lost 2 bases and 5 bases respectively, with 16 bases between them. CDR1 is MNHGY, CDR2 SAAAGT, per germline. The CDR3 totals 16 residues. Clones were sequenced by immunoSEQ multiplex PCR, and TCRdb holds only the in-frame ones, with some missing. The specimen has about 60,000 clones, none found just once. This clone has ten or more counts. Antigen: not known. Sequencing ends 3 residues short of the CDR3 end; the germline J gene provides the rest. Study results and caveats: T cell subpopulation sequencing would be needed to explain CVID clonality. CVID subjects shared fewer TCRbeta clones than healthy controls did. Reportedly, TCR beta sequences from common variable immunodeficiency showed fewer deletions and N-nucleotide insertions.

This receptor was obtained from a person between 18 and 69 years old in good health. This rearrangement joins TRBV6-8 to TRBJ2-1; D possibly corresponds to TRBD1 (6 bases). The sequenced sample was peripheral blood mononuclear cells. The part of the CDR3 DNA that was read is TGTGCCAGCAGTTACAAGTACAGGGAAGTCGACAATGAG. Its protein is CASSYKYREVDNE. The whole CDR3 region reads CASSYKYREVDNEQFF.